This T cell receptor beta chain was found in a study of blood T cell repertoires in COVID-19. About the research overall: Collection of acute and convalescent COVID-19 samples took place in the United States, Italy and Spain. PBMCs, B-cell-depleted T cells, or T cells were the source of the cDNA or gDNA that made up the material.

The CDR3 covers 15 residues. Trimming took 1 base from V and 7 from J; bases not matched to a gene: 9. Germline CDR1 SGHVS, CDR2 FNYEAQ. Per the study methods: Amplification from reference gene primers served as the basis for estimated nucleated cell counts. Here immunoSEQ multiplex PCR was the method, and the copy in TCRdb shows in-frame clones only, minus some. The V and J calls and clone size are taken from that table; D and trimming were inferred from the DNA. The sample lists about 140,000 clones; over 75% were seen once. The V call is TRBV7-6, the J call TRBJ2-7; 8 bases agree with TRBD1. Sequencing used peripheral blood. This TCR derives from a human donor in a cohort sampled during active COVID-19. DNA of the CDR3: TGTGCCAGCAGCTTAGGTCAGGTCAGGGGGCAGGAGCAGTACTTC. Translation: CASSLGQVRGQEQYF.